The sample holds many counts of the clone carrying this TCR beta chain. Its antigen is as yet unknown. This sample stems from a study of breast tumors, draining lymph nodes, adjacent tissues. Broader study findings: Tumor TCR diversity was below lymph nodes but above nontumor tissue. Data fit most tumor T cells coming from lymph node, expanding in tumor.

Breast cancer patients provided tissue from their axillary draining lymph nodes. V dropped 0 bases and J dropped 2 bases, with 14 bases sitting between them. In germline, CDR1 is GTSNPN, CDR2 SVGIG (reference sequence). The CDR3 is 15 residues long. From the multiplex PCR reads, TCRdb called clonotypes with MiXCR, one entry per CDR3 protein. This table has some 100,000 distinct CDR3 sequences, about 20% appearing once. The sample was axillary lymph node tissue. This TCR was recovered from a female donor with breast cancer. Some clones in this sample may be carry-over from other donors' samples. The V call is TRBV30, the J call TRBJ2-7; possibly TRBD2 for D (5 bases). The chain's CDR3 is CAWSVHASRTYEQYF. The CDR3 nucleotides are TGTGCCTGGAGTGTACATGCTAGCCGAACCTACGAGCAGTACTTC. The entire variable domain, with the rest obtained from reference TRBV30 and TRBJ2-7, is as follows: SQTIHQWPATLVQPVGSPLSLECTVEGTSNPNLYWYRQAAGRGLQLLFYSVGIGQISSEVPQNLSASRPQDRQFILSSKKLLLSDSGFYLCAWSVHASRTYEQYFGPGTRLTVT.